This T cell receptor (beta chain) is drawn from a study of blood T cell repertoires in COVID-19. Study background: The origin of the acute and convalescent COVID-19 samples was the United States, Italy and Spain. T cells, B-cell-depleted T cells, or PBMCs supplied cDNA or gDNA.

Only in-frame clones appear in the TCRdb table, and some are missing; sequencing was by immunoSEQ multiplex PCR. The sample consists of 200,000 to 250,000 clones, around 80% of them appearing once. V was pared by 4 bases and J by 5 bases, with 6 bases of the junction left unmatched. Per the germline V gene, CDR1 is SGHRS and CDR2 is YFSETQ. The CDR3 covers 14 residues. Recruited during active infection, patients (from Seattle) were subsequently followed longitudinally. This chain links TRBV5-1 with TRBJ2-5; TRBD1 matches at 9 bases. The receptor was derived from a woman aged 30 to 39 with COVID-19, enrolled during active disease. The sequencing sample was made of peripheral blood. This chain's CDR3 is CASSLGQGVETQYF. In DNA form, the CDR3 reads TGCGCCAGCAGCCTGGGACAGGGCGTGGAGACCCAGTACTTC.